This paragraph covers one TCR beta chain sequence. This entry belongs to a study of blood T cell repertoires in COVID-19. Study-level information: The cDNA or gDNA used as material had been derived from T cells, B-cell-depleted T cells, or PBMCs.

In the source study's methods: Reference gene primer amplification in the assay estimated nucleated cell counts. Data came from immunoSEQ multiplex PCR; TCRdb stores just in-frame clones and leaves some out. D and trimming were read from the DNA, whereas the V and J calls and clone size are those reported in that table. This table has over 250,000 clones, about 88% appearing once. The CDR3 extends over 17 amino acids. V was pared by 5 bases and J by 1 base, with 6 bases of the junction left unmatched. The germline gives CDR1 SGHTA, CDR2 FQGNSA. Material: PBMCs or T cells enriched from blood (not recorded which). The source is a woman aged 45-60 years who had recovered from COVID-19. V is TRBV7-2 and J is TRBJ2-5, with TRBD2 matching 14 bases. The chain's CDR3 is CASSELTSGRVQETQYF. CDR3 nucleotide sequence: TGTGCCAGCAGCGAGCTGACTAGCGGGAGGGTCCAAGAGACCCAGTACTTC.